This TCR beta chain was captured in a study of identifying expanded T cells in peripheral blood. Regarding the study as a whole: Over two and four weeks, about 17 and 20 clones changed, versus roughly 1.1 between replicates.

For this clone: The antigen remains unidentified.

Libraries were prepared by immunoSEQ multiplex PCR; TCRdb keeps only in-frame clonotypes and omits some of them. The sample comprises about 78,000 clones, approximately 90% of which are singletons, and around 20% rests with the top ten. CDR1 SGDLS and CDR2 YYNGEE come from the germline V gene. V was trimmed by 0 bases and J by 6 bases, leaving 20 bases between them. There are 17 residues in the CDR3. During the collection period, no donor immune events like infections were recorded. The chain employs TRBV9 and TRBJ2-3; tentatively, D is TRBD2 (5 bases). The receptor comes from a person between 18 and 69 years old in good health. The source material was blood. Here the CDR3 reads CASSVGPGLRAVDTQYF. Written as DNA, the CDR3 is TGTGCCAGCAGCGTAGGGCCGGGTTTGAGGGCTGTGGATACGCAGTATTTT.